Each of the 32 T cell receptor beta chains below was sequenced from the same sample in a study of blood T cells in healthy people across ages. With a J-beta primer mix and a sample-barcoded 5' primer, a second PCR ran about 7 to 12 cycles. MiXCR was run by TCRdb on the 5' RACE reads, yielding one entry per CDR3 protein. The profile shows about 290,000 distinct CDR3 sequences, 27% of them singletons. The sample comprised blood. These receptor sequences come from a woman in her sixties or seventies in good health.

This clonotype was seen a few times. The gene calls are TRBV14 and TRBJ2-5; TRBD2 matches at 8 bases. The CDR3 has 15 residues. Trimming cost V 0 bases and J 4 bases; bases outside gene matches: 4. Germline CDR1 is SGHDN and CDR2 is FVKESK. In DNA form, the CDR3 reads TGTGCCAGCAGCCAAGATTGGCTAGCGGGAGAGACCCAGTACTTC. It codes for CASSQDWLAGETQYF. The variable domain in full, with the rest retrieved from reference TRBV14 and TRBJ2-5, is EAGVTQFPSHSVIEKGQTVTLRCDPISGHDNLYWYRRVMGKEIKFLLHFVKESKQDESGMPNNRFLAERTGGTYSTLKVQPAELEDSGVYFCASSQDWLAGETQYFGPGTRLLVL.

The chain is built from TRBV27 and TRBJ2-1; D is undetermined. This CDR3 has 14 residues. V lost 4 bases and J lost 6, with 13 bases in between. CDR1 and CDR2 from the germline V gene are MNHEY and SMNVEV (reference sequence). CDR3 sequence reads: CASSSSLQSNEQFF. CDR3 nucleotides: TGTGCCAGCAGTTCCTCTCTTCAGTCCAATGAGCAGTTCTTC.

This clonotype came up a few times. V is TRBV20-1 and J is TRBJ2-5, with D hard to call. The better agreement between TRBJ2-1 and the DNA end casts doubt on the J call. The CDR3 runs to 15 residues. Per the germline V gene, CDR1 is DFQATT and CDR2 is SNEGSKA (reference sequence). This CDR3 reads CSADTTLKLAGEQFF. DNA for the CDR3: TGCAGTGCTGACACCACCCTTAAATTGGCTGGTGAGCAGTTCTTC.

The rearrangement links TRBV20-1 to TRBJ2-7; 7 bases match TRBD1. V dropped 4 bases and J dropped 6; count of bases not matched to a gene: 12. Germline V gene sequence: CDR1 DFQATT, CDR2 SNEGSKA (reference sequence). This CDR3 has 14 residues. The CDR3 is CSANNRGGQREQYF. CDR3 coding DNA: TGCAGTGCTAATAACAGGGGTGGCCAGCGCGAGCAGTACTTC.

This clonotype showed up just a few times. The chain recombines TRBV20-1 with TRBJ2-7, with a weak D call TRBD2 (5 bases). Trimming left V 6 bases short and J 3 bases short, with 18 bases between. The length of the CDR3 is 14 residues. Germline assignment: CDR1 DFQATT and CDR2 SNEGSKA (reference sequence). DNA of the CDR3: TGCAGTGCGCCCCCAGACGGTGGAGGCTACGAGCAGTACTTC. Translated, it gives CSAPPDGGGYEQYF.

This clonotype was seen a few times. The CDR3 ends on some other residue instead of the conserved phenylalanine or tryptophan, so this is likely a read error. This rearrangement joins TRBV27 to TRBJ2-1; 7 bases are a match to TRBD2. The J call could be wrong; TRBJ2-7 is a better fit for the DNA end. Germline V gene sequence: CDR1 MNHEY, CDR2 SMNVEV (reference sequence). The CDR3 is made up of 14 amino acids. In nucleotides, the CDR3 is TGTGCCAGCAAGTTAGGGGACTACAGCGTCGAGCAGTACCTC. This translates into CASKLGDYSVEQYL.

In its sample, this clonotype was seen a few times. V is TRBV7-9 and J is TRBJ1-1, with 11 positions matching TRBD1. Looked up from germline, CDR1 is SEHNR and CDR2 is FQNEAQ (reference sequence). This CDR3 has 13 amino acids. V was clipped by 5 bases and J by 9 bases; unmatched bases: 5. The DNA of the CDR3 is TGTGCCAGCAGCCTCGGGACAGGGGGAAAAGCTTTCTTT. This codes for CASSLGTGGKAFF.

This clonotype has only a few counts. This sequence joins TRBV27 and TRBJ1-6; no reliable D call. The CDR3 has 13 residues. Trimming shortened V by 6 bases and J by 7 bases, and 10 bases separated the two germline ends. CDR1 and CDR2 (germline): MNHEY, SMNVEV (reference sequence). CDR3 DNA: TGTGCCAGCAGACGACGCGACAATTCACCCCTCCACTTT. Translating it yields CASRRRDNSPLHF.

The chain combines TRBV7-2 with TRBJ2-1; TRBD1 matches 7 bases. The V gene end was trimmed by 5 bases and the J gene end by 8 bases; junction bases not matched to a gene: 9. The CDR3 contains 14 residues. Germline V gene data show CDR1 as SGHTA and CDR2 as FQGNSA. CDR3 protein: CASSPQGSSHEQFF. The CDR3 DNA sequence: TGTGCCAGCAGCCCACAGGGGAGTAGCCATGAGCAGTTCTTC.

This rearrangement joins TRBV6-1 to TRBJ2-5, with 11 bases that match TRBD1. The DNA end lines up better with TRBJ2-7; the J call may be wrong. The CDR3 length is 14 residues. Germline V gene sequence: CDR1 MNHNS, CDR2 SASEGT. Here the CDR3 reads CASSTRTGGSEQYF. CDR3 in DNA: TGTGCCAGCAGTACCCGGACAGGGGGCAGCGAGCAGTACTTC.

The V call is TRBV4-1, the J call TRBJ2-1; D is uncertain. The CDR3 covers 13 residues. The germline gives CDR1 MGHRA, CDR2 YSYEKL. Deletions cut 4 bases from V and 7 bases from J, with 11 bases between. CDR3 in amino acids: CASSRPTRNEQFF. The CDR3 DNA sequence: TGCGCCAGCAGCCGTCCGACGAGGAATGAGCAGTTCTTC.

CDR3 DNA sequence: TGTGCCAGCAGCTTACATAAACAGTACGAGCAGTACTTC. Its translation: CASSLHKQYEQYF. This chain uses TRBV7-2 with TRBJ2-5; no definite D call. Near its end, the DNA agrees better with TRBJ2-7, so the J call may be wrong. CDR3 size: 13 residues. Germline CDR1 is SGHTA and CDR2 is FQGNSA.

This chain joins TRBV11-3 and TRBJ2-1, with 8 bases identical to TRBD2. The germline CDR1 and CDR2 sequences are SGHNT and YENEEA. Unmatched junction bases numbered 8, after V lost 3 bases and J lost 7 bases. The CDR3 extends over 15 amino acids. DNA of the CDR3: TGTGCCAGCAGCTTGGGGACTAGTATCATGAATGAGCAGTTCTTC. Its translation is CASSLGTSIMNEQFF.

Concerning this clonotype itself: The junction departs from germline at one end; a sequencing error may be responsible. This sequence joins TRBV24-1 and TRBJ1-1; weak D call: TRBD1 (5 bases). CDR1 and CDR2 (germline): KGHDR, SFDVKD. CDR3 length: 14 residues. The CDR3 nucleotides read TGTGCCACCCCGAACGGGGGGATAGGAACTGAAGCTTCCTTT. Translation: CATPNGGIGTEASF.

This clonotype was seen a handful of times. The chain couples TRBV20-1 to TRBJ1-4; 7 bases fit TRBD1. The germline CDR1 and CDR2 sequences are DFQATT and SNEGSKA (reference sequence). CDR3 length: 13 amino acids. The J segment lost 8 bases and the V segment lost 7 bases, leaving 10 bases of the junction unmatched. CDR3 region: CSGSRGGGEKLFF. CDR3 nucleotide sequence: TGCAGTGGATCCAGGGGGGGAGGAGAAAAACTGTTTTTT.

The chain uses TRBV20-1 and TRBJ1-6; D not resolved. The V gene's germline CDR1 is DFQATT and CDR2 SNEGSKA (reference sequence). The germline V and J ends were trimmed by 2 bases and 0 bases, with 8 bases remaining between them. There are 15 residues in the CDR3. As DNA, the CDR3 is TGCAGTGCTAGACCATCAATCTCCTATAATTCACCCCTCCACTTT. This sequence encodes CSARPSISYNSPLHF.

This clonotype occurred a few times. The genes are TRBV4-1 and TRBJ2-7; D is perhaps TRBD1 (6 bases). CDR3 size: 15 residues. Germline V CDR1 and CDR2: MGHRA, YSYEKL. V was clipped by 4 bases and J by 2 bases, with 15 bases between them. The CDR3 nucleotides are TGCGCCAGCAGCCCCCTGGCGACAGGAGCCTACGAGCAGTACTTC. Translation: CASSPLATGAYEQYF.

This chain joins TRBV28 and TRBJ2-1; D call uncertain. V lost 2 bases to trimming and J lost 9 bases, with 8 bases between them. Germline V gene sequence: CDR1 MDHEN, CDR2 SYDVKM. There are 12 residues in the CDR3. This CDR3 reads CASSLIGGEQFF. CDR3 sequence (DNA): TGTGCCAGCAGTTTAATAGGTGGTGAGCAGTTCTTC.

This clonotype appeared once. The V and J genes are TRBV12-3 or TRBV12-4 and TRBJ2-5, with D perhaps TRBD1 or TRBD2 (5 bases each). The better agreement between TRBJ2-7 and the DNA end casts doubt on the J call. The CDR3 consists of 14 residues. The CDR3 nucleotides are TGTGCCAGCAGGGGGACCGAGGGATCCTACGAGCAGTACTTC. Its protein product is CASRGTEGSYEQYF.

The sample holds one count of this clonotype. The chain uses TRBV11-1 and TRBJ2-1; 12 nucleotides match TRBD1. The CDR3 has 16 amino acids. Germline V lookup: CDR1 SGHAT, CDR2 FQDESV (reference sequence). V trimming: 1 base; J trimming: 9 bases; junction bases outside the gene matches: 7. CDR3 DNA sequence: TGTGCCAGCAGCTTAGTTGGGACAGGGGGCGTCCCTGAGCAGTTCTTC. Its protein is CASSLVGTGGVPEQFF. Looking up the rest from reference TRBV11-1 and TRBJ2-1 gives the full variable domain: EAEVAQSPRYKITEKSQAVAFWCDPISGHATLYWYRQILGQGPELLVQFQDESVVDDSQLPKDRFSAERLKGVDSTLKIQPAELGDSAMYLCASSLVGTGGVPEQFFGPGTRLTVL.

This clonotype showed up just a few times. The rearrangement uses TRBV11-1 and TRBJ2-5, with TRBD1 matching over 11 bases. Trimming removed 2 bases from V and 9 bases from J; junction bases left unmatched: 11. The V gene's germline CDR1 is SGHAT and CDR2 FQDESV (reference sequence). The CDR3 is 16 residues long. In nucleotides, the CDR3 is TGTGCCAGCAGCTTACCCCCGGGACAGGGGGAGACGGCCCAGTACTTC. Its translation is CASSLPPGQGETAQYF.

This clonotype was counted between two and nine times. This chain connects TRBV7-2 to TRBJ2-7, with a tentative D call TRBD1 (5 bases). Trimming stripped 5 bases from V and 4 bases from J, with 15 bases between. The length of the CDR3 is 14 residues. Germline CDR1 reads SGHTA; CDR2 reads FQGNSA. CDR3 DNA: TGTGCCAGCAGCCCCCTTCCCACAGGTTACGAGCAGTACTTC. As protein: CASSPLPTGYEQYF.

In this sample, this clonotype turned up a few times. At one of its ends the junction is not consistent with the germline gene, which may arise from a read error. J is TRBJ1-1 and V is TRBV28, with TRBD1 as a possible D gene (6 bases). Germline V gene data show CDR1 as MDHEN and CDR2 as SYDVKM. The CDR3 is 14 residues long. The CDR3: CASRGPLRDTEALF. CDR3 nucleotides: TGTGCCAGCAGAGGACCCCTAAGGGACACTGAAGCTCTCTTT.

This clonotype appeared a few times. The rearrangement links TRBV27 to TRBJ2-5; no clear D gene. Germline V gives CDR1 MNHEY, CDR2 SMNVEV (reference sequence). V lost 7 bases to trimming and J lost 6 bases, with 18 bases between them. The CDR3 is 14 amino acids. For the CDR3, the DNA is TGTGCCAGCATCCCCGGCCCAGGCGTGAAGACCCAGTACTTC. Its translation: CASIPGPGVKTQYF.

This sequence joins TRBV27 and TRBJ1-1; the match to TRBD1 covers 10 bases. From germline, CDR1 is MNHEY and CDR2 SMNVEV (reference sequence). The CDR3 consists of 20 residues. The J segment lost 0 bases and the V segment lost 1 base, leaving 14 bases of the junction unmatched. The CDR3 is CASSLYPGGGTGVMNTEAFF. The CDR3 nucleotides read TGTGCCAGCAGTTTATACCCGGGGGGGGGGACAGGGGTTATGAACACTGAAGCTTTCTTT.

This clonotype was seen only once. CDR3 coding DNA: TGCGCCAGCAGCCTCAGGGCCACAGATACGCAGTATTTT. Encoded protein: CASSLRATDTQYF. The V gene is TRBV5-1, the J gene TRBJ2-3; D possibly corresponds to TRBD1 (5 bases). The CDR3 consists of 13 residues. Trimming took 4 bases from V and 2 from J, leaving 8 bases between them. Germline lookup yields CDR1 SGHRS and CDR2 YFSETQ.

The chain is built from TRBV5-1 and TRBJ2-1; no reliable D call. CDR1 and CDR2 from the germline V gene are SGHRS and YFSETQ. The V end lost 3 bases, the J end lost 3 bases, and 7 bases lay between the germline ends. The CDR3 extends over 13 amino acids. CDR3 DNA: TGCGCCAGCAGCTGGTCAAGCTACAATGAGCAGTTCTTC. This sequence encodes CASSWSSYNEQFF.

There are many counts of this clonotype. V gene TRBV20-1 combines with J gene TRBJ1-2; D remains ambiguous. V lost 0 bases to trimming and J lost 3 bases, with 5 bases between them. Germline CDR1 DFQATT, CDR2 SNEGSKA (reference sequence). CDR3 size: 12 residues. Here the CDR3 reads CSARESDYGYTF. CDR3 sequence (DNA): TGCAGTGCTAGAGAGTCCGACTATGGCTACACCTTC.

This chain links TRBV7-8 with TRBJ2-7; weak D call: TRBD1 (5 bases). The germline V and J ends were trimmed by 4 bases and 5 bases, with 9 bases remaining between them. This CDR3 comprises 12 residues. Germline V lookup: CDR1 SGHVS, CDR2 FQNEAQ. CDR3 sequence: CASSWIQDEQYF. The DNA of the CDR3 is TGTGCCAGCAGCTGGATACAGGACGAGCAGTACTTC.

The CDR3 loop is CSANRATYEQYF. The CDR3 DNA reads as TGCAGTGCTAACAGGGCCACCTACGAGCAGTACTTC. V and J are TRBV20-1 and TRBJ2-5; D is possibly TRBD1 (6 bases). The DNA matches TRBJ2-7 better at its end, which makes the J call doubtful. This CDR3 is 12 amino acids long. CDR1 and CDR2 (germline): DFQATT, SNEGSKA (reference sequence).

V and J are TRBV20-1 and TRBJ1-6; 7 bases match TRBD1. The V and J ends lost 6 bases and 14 bases, in that order; junction bases with no gene match: 10. This CDR3 is built from 12 residues. Looked up from germline, CDR1 is DFQATT and CDR2 is SNEGSKA (reference sequence). The CDR3 sequence is CSAGGQSDSLHF. CDR3 bases: TGCAGTGCAGGGGGACAGTCGGATTCCCTCCACTTT.

The chain links TRBV28 to TRBJ1-1; the D gene is possibly TRBD1 (5 bases). This CDR3 has 14 amino acids. Trimming cost V 7 bases and J 4 bases, with 16 bases left between them. Germline-derived CDR1 and CDR2 are MDHEN and SYDVKM. The DNA for the CDR3 is TGTGCCAGCACCAAAGCCCCAGGGTTCACTGAAGCTTTCTTT. Translation: CASTKAPGFTEAFF.